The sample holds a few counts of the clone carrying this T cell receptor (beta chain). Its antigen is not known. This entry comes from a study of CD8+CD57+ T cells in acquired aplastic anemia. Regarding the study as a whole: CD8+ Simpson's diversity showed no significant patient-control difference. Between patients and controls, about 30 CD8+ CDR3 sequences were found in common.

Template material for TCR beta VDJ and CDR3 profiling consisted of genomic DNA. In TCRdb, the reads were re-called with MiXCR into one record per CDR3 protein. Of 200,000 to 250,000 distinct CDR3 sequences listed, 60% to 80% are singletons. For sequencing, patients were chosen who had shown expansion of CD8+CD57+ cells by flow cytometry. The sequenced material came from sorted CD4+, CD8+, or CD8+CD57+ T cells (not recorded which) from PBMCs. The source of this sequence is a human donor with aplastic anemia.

CDR3: CAISESVRGSYGYTF. Written as DNA, the CDR3 is TGTGCCATCAGTGAGTCGGTCAGGGGTTCCTATGGCTACACCTTC. The chain couples TRBV10-3 to TRBJ1-2, with D possibly TRBD1 on 6 matching bases. Looked up from germline, CDR1 is ENHRY and CDR2 is SYGVKD. Deletions cut 0 bases from V and 4 bases from J, with 12 bases between. This CDR3 has 15 amino acids.